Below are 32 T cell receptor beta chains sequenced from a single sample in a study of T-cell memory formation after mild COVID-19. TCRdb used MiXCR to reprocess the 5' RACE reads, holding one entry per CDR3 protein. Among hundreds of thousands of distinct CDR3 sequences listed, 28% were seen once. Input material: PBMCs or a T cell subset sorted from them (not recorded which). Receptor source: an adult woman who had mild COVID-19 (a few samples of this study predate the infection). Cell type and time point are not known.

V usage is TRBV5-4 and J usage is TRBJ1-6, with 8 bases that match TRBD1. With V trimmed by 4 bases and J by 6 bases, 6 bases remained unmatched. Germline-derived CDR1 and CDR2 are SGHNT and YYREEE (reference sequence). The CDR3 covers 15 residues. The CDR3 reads CASSANTGGNSPLHF. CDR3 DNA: TGTGCCAGCAGCGCTAATACAGGGGGTAATTCACCCCTCCACTTT. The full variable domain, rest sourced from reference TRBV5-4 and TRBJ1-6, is ETGVTQSPTHLIKTRGQQVTLRCSSQSGHNTVSWYQQALGQGPQFIFQYYREEENGRGNFPPRFSGLQFPNYSSELNVNALELDDSALYLCASSANTGGNSPLHFGNGTRLTVT.

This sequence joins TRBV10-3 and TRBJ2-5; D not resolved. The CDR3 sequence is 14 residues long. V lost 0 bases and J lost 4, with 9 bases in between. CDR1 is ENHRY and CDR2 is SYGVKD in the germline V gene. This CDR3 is CAISESGIGETQYF. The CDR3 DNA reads TGTGCCATCAGTGAGTCTGGAATAGGAGAGACCCAGTACTTC.

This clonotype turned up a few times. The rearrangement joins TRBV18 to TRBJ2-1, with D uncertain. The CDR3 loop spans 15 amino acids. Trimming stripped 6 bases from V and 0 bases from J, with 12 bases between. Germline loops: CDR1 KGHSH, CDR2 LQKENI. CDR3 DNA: TGTGCCAGCTCGGAGACATTGAGCTCCTACAATGAGCAGTTCTTC. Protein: CASSETLSSYNEQFF.

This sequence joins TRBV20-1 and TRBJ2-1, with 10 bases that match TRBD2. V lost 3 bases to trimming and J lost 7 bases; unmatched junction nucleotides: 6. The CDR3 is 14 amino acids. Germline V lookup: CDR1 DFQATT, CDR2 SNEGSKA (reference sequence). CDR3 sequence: CSASWASGRNEQFF. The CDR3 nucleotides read TGCAGTGCTAGTTGGGCTAGCGGGAGAAATGAGCAGTTCTTC.

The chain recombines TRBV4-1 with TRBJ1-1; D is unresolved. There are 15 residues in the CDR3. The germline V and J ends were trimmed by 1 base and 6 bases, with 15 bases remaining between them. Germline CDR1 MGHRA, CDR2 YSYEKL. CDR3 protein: CASSQGSRDWAEAFF. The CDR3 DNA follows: TGCGCCAGCAGCCAAGGGTCTAGGGATTGGGCTGAAGCTTTCTTT.

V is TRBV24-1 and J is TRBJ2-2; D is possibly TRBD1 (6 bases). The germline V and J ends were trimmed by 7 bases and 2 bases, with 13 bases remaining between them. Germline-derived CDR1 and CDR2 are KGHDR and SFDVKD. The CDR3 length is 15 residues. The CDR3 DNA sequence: TGTGCCACCAGCCTTGGACAGATCAACACCGGGGAGCTGTTTTTT. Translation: CATSLGQINTGELFF.

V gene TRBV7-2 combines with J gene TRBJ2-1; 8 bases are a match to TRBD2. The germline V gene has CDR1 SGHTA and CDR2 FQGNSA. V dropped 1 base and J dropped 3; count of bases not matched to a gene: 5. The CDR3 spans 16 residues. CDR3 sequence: CASSLELAAYYNEQFF. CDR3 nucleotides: TGTGCCAGCAGCTTAGAACTAGCGGCGTACTACAATGAGCAGTTCTTC.

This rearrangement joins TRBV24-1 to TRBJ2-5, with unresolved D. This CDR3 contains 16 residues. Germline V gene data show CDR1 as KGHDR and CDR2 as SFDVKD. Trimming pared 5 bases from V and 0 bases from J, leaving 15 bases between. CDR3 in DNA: TGTGCCACCAGTGGGTACGACAACTGGTACCAAGAGACCCAGTACTTC. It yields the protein CATSGYDNWYQETQYF.

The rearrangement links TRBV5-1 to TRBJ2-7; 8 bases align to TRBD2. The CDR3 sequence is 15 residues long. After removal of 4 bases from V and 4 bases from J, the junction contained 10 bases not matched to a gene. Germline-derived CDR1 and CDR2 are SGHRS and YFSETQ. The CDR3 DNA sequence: TGCGCCAGCAGCCAGTCAAGCGGGAGCGGGTACGAGCAGTACTTC. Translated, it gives CASSQSSGSGYEQYF.

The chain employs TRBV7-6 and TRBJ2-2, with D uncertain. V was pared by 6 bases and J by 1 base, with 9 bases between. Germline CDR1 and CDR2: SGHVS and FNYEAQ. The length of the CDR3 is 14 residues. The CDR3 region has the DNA TGTGCCAGCAGTCGGACGGTGAACACCGGGGAGCTGTTTTTT. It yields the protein CASSRTVNTGELFF.

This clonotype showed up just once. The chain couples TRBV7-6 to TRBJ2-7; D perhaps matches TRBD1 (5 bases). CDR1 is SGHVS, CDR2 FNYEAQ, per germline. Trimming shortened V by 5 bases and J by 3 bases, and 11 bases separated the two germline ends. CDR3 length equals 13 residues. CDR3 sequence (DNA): TGTGCCAGCAGCCTCGGACATGACTACGAGCAGTACTTC. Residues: CASSLGHDYEQYF.

In nucleotides, the CDR3 is TGTGCCATCAGTGGGGGAAAGTGGTCCTTAGACTATGGCTACACCTTC. Translation gives CAISGGKWSLDYGYTF. The rearrangement uses TRBV10-3 and TRBJ1-2; D remains ambiguous. Between the trimmed V and J ends, which lost 4 bases and 3 bases, there was a span of 18 bases. This CDR3 contains 16 residues. Looked up from germline, CDR1 is ENHRY and CDR2 is SYGVKD.

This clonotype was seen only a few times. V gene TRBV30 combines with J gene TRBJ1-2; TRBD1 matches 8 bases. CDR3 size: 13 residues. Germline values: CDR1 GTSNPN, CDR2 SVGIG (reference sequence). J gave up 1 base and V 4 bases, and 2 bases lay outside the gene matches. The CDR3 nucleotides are TGTGCCTGGATGACAGGGGTTAACTATGGCTACACCTTC. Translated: CAWMTGVNYGYTF.

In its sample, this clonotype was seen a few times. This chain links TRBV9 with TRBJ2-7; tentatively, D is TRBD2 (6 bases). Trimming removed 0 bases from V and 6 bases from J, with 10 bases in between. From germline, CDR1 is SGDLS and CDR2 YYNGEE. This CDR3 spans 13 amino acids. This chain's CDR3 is CASSVARAGEQYF. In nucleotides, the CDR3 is TGTGCCAGCAGCGTAGCGAGAGCGGGCGAGCAGTACTTC.

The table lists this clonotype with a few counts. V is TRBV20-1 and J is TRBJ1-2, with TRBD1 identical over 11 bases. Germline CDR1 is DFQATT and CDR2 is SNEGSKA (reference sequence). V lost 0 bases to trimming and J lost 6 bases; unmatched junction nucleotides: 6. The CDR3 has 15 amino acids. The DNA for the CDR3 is TGCAGTGCTAGAGAGGGGACAGGGGGTACGAATGGCTACACCTTC. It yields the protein CSAREGTGGTNGYTF.

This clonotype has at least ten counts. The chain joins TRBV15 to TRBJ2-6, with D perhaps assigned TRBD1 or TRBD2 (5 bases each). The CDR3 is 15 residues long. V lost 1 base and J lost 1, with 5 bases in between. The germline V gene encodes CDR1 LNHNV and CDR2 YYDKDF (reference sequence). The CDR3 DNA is TGTGCCACCAGCAGAGGGGGGTCTGGGGCCAACGTCCTGACTTTC. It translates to CATSRGGSGANVLTF.

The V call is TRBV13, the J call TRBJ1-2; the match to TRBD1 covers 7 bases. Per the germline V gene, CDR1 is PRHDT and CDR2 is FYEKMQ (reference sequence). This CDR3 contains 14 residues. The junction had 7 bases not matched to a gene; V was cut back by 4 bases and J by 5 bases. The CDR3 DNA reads TGTGCCAGCAGCTCGGACAGGTCCCTGTATGGCTACACCTTC. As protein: CASSSDRSLYGYTF.

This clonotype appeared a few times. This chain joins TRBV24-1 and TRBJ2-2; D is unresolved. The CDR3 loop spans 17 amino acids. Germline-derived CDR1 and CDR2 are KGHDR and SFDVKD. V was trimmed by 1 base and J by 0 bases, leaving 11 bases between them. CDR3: CATSDFHAGPNTGELFF. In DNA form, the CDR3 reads TGTGCCACCAGTGATTTTCATGCAGGTCCGAACACCGGGGAGCTGTTTTTT.

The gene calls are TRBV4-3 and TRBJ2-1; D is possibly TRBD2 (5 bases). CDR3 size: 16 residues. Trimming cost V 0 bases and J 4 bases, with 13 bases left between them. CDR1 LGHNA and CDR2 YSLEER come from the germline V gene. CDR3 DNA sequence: TGCGCCAGCAGCCAAGATGAATTGGGCGGGTACAATGAGCAGTTCTTC. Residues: CASSQDELGGYNEQFF.

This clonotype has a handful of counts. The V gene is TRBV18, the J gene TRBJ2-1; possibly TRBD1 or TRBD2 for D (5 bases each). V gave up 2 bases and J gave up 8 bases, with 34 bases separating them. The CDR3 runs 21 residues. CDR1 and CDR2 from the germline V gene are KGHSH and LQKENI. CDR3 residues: CASSPKGRIQGVQVGRDEQFF. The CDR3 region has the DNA TGTGCCAGCTCACCAAAAGGGCGGATCCAAGGTGTCCAAGTGGGACGCGATGAGCAGTTCTTC.

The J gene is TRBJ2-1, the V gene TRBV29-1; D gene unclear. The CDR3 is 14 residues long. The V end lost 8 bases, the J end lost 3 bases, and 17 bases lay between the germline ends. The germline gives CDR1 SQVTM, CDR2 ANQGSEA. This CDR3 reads CSIRRVPIYNEQFF. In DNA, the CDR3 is TGCAGCATTAGAAGGGTGCCCATCTACAATGAGCAGTTCTTC.

Here the CDR3 DNA reads TGTGCCAGCAGTTTGTCGGACAGAGGGCAAGAGACCCAGTACTTC. Its protein is CASSLSDRGQETQYF. This chain uses TRBV12-3 or TRBV12-4 with TRBJ2-5, with D tentatively TRBD1 (6 bases). The CDR3 loop spans 15 amino acids. V lost 3 bases, J lost 2 bases, and 13 bases lay in between.

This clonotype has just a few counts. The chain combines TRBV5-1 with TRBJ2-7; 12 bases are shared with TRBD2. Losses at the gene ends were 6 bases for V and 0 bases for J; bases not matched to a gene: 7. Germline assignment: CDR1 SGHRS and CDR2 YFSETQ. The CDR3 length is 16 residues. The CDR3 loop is CASNGLAGLSSYEQYF. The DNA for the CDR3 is TGCGCCAGCAACGGACTAGCGGGGCTGAGCTCCTACGAGCAGTACTTC.

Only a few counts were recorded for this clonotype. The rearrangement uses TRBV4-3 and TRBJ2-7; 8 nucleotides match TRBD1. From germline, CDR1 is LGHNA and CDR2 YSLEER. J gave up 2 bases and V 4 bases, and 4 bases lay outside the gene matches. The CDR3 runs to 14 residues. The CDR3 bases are TGCGCCAGCAGCCCCCAGGGGGCGCCCTACGAGCAGTACTTC. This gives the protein CASSPQGAPYEQYF.

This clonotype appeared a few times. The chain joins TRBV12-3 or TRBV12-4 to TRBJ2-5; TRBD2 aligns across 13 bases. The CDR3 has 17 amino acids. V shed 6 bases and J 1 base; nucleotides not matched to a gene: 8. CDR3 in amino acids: CASRPGLAGTIQETQYF. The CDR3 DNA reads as TGTGCCAGCAGACCGGGACTAGCGGGAACTATCCAAGAGACCCAGTACTTC.

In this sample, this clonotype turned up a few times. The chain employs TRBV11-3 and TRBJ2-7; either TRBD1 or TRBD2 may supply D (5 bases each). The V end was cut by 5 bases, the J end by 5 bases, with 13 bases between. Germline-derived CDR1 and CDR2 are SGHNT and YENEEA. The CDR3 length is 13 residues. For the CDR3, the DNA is TGTGCCAGCAGCCCGATGGGGGTCGACGAGCAGTACTTC. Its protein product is CASSPMGVDEQYF.

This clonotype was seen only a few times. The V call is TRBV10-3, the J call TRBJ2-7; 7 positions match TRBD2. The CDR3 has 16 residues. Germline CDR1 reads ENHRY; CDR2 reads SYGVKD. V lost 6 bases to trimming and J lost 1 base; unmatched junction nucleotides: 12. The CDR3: CAIRAGGAGPSYEQYF. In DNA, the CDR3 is TGTGCCATCAGAGCCGGAGGAGCGGGGCCATCCTACGAGCAGTACTTC.

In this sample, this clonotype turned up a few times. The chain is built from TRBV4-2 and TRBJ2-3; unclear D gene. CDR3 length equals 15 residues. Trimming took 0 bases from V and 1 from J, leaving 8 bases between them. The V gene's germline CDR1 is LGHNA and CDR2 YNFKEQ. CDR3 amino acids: CASSQDLVRTDTQYF. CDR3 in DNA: TGTGCCAGCAGCCAAGATTTGGTCCGCACAGATACGCAGTATTTT.

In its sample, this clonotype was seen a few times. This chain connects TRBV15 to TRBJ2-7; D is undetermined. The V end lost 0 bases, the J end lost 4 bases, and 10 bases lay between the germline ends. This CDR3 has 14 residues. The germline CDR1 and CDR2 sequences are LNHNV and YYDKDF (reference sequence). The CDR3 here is CATSRDSGQYEQYF. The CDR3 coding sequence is TGTGCCACCAGCAGAGATAGTGGTCAGTACGAGCAGTACTTC.

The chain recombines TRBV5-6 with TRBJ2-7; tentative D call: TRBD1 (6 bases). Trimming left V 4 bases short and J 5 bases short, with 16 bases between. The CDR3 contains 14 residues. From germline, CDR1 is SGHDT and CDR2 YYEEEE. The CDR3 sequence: CASSTPNRDHEQYF. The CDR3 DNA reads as TGTGCCAGCAGCACACCCAACAGGGACCACGAGCAGTACTTC.

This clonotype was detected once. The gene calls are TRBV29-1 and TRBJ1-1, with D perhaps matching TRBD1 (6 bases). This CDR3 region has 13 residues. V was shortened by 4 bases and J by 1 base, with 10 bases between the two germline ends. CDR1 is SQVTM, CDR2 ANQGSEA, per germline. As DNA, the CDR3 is TGCAGCGTTGTGAGAGGGGGGAACACTGAAGCTTTCTTT. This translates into CSVVRGGNTEAFF.

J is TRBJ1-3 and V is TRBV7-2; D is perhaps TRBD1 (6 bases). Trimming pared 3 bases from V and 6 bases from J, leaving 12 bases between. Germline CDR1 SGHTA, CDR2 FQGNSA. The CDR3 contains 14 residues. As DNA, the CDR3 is TGTGCCAGCAGCTTTTGGGGGGCGGAAAACACCATATATTTT. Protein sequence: CASSFWGAENTIYF.